These T cell receptor beta chains were read from a single sample in a study of T-cell memory formation after mild COVID-19. TCRdb reanalysed the 5' RACE reads using MiXCR and keeps one entry per CDR3 protein. The sample has tens of thousands of distinct CDR3 sequences; about 14% are singletons. Source material: PBMCs or a T cell subset sorted from them (not recorded which). These receptor sequences come from an adult woman who had mild COVID-19 (a few samples of this study predate the infection). Cell type and time point are not known. Each CDR3 is given without its conserved first and last residue.

TRBV11-3,TRBJ2-7,ASSPGRGQGWGYEQY
TRBV4-3,TRBJ2-7,ASSSKGQGYEQY
TRBV27,TRBJ2-7,ASSASGQGSYEQY
TRBV12-3/TRBV12-4,TRBJ2-1,ASPQGVAGGYNEQF
TRBV7-9,TRBJ2-7,ASSPRRRTIDEQY
TRBV6-5,TRBJ1-1,ASSLTGGNTEAF
TRBV29-1,TRBJ2-7,SVDTGGPSYEQY
TRBV7-8,TRBJ1-6,ASRFKRIGTNSPLH
TRBV11-3,TRBJ2-1,ASSPSDQPYNEQF
TRBV30,TRBJ2-7,AFSAIYEQY
TRBV29-1,TRBJ2-3,SAASGEYTDTQY
TRBV7-6,TRBJ2-1,ASSLEDYNEQF
TRBV13,TRBJ1-6,ASSLKGDLSLH
TRBV15,TRBJ2-5,ATSRELASGRRETQY
TRBV7-6,TRBJ2-2,ASSLAGALRTGELF
TRBV7-9,TRBJ1-2,ASSLETGGIYGYT
TRBV20-1,TRBJ2-7,SASSGGSSYEQY
TRBV20-1,TRBJ2-7,SARDLRDYADEQY
TRBV29-1,TRBJ2-7,SVVGTEQY
TRBV7-9,TRBJ2-1,ASSFGGWHNEQF
TRBV4-3,TRBJ2-3,ASSPSGSGSADTQY
TRBV19,TRBJ2-3,ASSILGIGTDTQY
TRBV3-1,TRBJ2-6,ATSLGVNSGANVLT
TRBV6-5,TRBJ1-1,ASGQGVGTEAF
TRBV2,TRBJ2-7,ASSETRTSSYEQY
TRBV7-9,TRBJ2-1,ASSSARTSGGGSYNEQF
TRBV5-1,TRBJ2-3,ASSLSGTERFTDTQY
TRBV7-9,TRBJ2-7,ASSLTGGSANEQY
TRBV5-1,TRBJ1-2,ASSLPQGVNGYT
TRBV7-6,TRBJ2-3,ASSLALAVYQEDTDTQY
TRBV5-6,TRBJ2-3,ASSVGPSTDTQY
TRBV20-1,TRBJ2-3,SARDLEGDSTDTQY
TRBV7-9,TRBJ1-1,ASIPPQGVGNTEAF
TRBV5-5,TRBJ1-2,ASSSLAGNYGYT
TRBV5-1,TRBJ2-3,ASSLLVGTDTQY
TRBV3-1,TRBJ2-7,ASSPLGTSGIYEQY
TRBV7-9,TRBJ2-7,ASGLAPYEQY
TRBV6-2/TRBV6-3,TRBJ2-5,ASSYWGGETQY
TRBV9,TRBJ2-7,ASSPWGESEQY
TRBV12-3/TRBV12-4,TRBJ2-5,ASSRPLRLSGSPQETQY
TRBV12-3/TRBV12-4,TRBJ1-2,ASSYSGTAYGYT
TRBV2,TRBJ1-3,ASSEARLSGNTIY
TRBV20-1,TRBJ2-7,SARDKKGHEQY
TRBV4-1,TRBJ1-5,ASSQLGGNQPQH
TRBV29-1,TRBJ2-1,SVPGLLAGGNNEQF